This T cell receptor (beta chain) came from a study of T-cell memory formation after mild COVID-19. General study findings and limits: Clones which contracted sat mainly in CM and EM if CD4+, and in EMRA if CD8+.

Germline V gene sequence: CDR1 MNHEY, CDR2 SVGEGT. The CDR3 spans 14 residues. Trimming removed 4 bases at V and 1 base at J, with 10 bases between. Each CDR3 protein gets one entry after TCRdb re-called the 5' RACE reads with MiXCR. The sample contains tens of thousands of distinct CDR3 sequences, less than 15% of which appear only once. This clonotype occurred a few times. Its antigen is undetermined. The rearrangement joins TRBV6-2 or TRBV6-3 to TRBJ1-1, with D tentatively TRBD1 (5 bases). This sequence was found in a man aged 18 to 30 who had mild COVID-19 (a few samples of this study predate the infection). Cell type and time point are not known. The material sequenced was PBMCs or a T cell subset sorted from them (not recorded which). CDR3 DNA: TGTGCCAGCAGTTTCGGGGGAAAGAACACTGAAGCTTTCTTT. Translated: CASSFGGKNTEAFF.